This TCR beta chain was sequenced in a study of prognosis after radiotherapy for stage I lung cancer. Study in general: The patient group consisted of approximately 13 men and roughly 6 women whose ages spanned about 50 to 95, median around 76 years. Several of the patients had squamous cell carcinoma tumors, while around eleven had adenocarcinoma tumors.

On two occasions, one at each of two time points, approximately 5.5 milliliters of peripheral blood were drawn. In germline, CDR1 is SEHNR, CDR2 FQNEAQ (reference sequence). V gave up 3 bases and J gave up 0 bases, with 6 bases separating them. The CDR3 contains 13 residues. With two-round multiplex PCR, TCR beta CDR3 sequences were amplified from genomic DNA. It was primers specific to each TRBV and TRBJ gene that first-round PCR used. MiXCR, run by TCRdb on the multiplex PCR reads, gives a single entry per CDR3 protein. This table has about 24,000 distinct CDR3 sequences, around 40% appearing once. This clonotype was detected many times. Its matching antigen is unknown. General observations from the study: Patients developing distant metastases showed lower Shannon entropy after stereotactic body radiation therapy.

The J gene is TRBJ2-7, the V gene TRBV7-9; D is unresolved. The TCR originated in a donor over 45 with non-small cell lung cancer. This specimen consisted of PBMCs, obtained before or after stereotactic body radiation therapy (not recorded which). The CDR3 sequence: CASSFGSSYEQYF. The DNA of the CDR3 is TGTGCCAGCAGCTTTGGCAGCTCCTACGAGCAGTACTTC.